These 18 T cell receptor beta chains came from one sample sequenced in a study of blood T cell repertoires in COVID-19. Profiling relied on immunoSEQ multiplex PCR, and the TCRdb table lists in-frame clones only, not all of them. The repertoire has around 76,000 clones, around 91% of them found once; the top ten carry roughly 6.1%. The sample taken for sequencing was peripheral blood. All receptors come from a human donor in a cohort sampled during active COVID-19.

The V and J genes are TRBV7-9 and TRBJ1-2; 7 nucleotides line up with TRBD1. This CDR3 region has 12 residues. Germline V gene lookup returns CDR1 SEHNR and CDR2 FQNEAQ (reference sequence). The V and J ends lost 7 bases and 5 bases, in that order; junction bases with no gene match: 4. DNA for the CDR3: TGTGCCAGCACCTCGGGACAGTATGGCTACACCTTC. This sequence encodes CASTSGQYGYTF.

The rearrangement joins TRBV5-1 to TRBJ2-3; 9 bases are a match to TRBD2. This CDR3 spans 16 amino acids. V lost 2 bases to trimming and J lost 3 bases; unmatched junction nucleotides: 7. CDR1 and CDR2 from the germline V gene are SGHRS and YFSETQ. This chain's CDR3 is CASSLSLAGNTDTQYF. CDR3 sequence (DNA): TGCGCCAGCAGCTTAAGCCTAGCGGGGAATACAGATACGCAGTATTTT.

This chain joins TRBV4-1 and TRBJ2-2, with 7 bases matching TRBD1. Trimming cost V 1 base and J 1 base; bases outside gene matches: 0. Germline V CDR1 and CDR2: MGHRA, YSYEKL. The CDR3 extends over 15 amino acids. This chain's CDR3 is CASSQGTGNTGELFF. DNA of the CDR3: TGCGCCAGCAGCCAAGGGACAGGGAACACCGGGGAGCTGTTTTTT.

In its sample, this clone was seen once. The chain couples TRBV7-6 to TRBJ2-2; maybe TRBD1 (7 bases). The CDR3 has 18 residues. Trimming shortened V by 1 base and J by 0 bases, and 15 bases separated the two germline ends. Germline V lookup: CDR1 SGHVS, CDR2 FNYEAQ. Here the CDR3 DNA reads TGTGCCAGCAGCTTAGTCGAAACAGGGGAGGCGAACACCGGGGAGCTGTTTTTT. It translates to CASSLVETGEANTGELFF.

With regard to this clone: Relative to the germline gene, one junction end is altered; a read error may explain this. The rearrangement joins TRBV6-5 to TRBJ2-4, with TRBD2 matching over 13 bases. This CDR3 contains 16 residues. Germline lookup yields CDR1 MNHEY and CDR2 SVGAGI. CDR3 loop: CASSYSLSLAGGHPSF. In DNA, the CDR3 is TGTGCCAGCAGTTACTCTCTCTCACTAGCGGGGGGGCACCCGAGCTTC.

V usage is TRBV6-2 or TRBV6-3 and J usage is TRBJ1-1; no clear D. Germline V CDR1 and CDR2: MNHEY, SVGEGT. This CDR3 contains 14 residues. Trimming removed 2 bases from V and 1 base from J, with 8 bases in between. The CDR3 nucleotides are TGTGCCAGCAGTTACGTTGGGCAGAACACTGAAGCTTTCTTT. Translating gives CASSYVGQNTEAFF.

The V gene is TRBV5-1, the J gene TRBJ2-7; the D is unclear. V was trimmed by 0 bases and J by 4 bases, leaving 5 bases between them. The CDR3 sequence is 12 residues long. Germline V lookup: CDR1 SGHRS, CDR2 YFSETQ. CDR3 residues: CASSLGGYEQYF. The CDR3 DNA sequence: TGCGCCAGCAGCTTGGGAGGATACGAGCAGTACTTC.

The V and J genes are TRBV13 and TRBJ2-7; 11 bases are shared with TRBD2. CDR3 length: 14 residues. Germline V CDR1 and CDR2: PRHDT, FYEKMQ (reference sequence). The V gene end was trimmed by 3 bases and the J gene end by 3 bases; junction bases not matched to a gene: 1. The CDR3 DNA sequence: TGTGCCAGCAGCTTGGGACTAGCGGTCTACGAGCAGTACTTC. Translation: CASSLGLAVYEQYF.

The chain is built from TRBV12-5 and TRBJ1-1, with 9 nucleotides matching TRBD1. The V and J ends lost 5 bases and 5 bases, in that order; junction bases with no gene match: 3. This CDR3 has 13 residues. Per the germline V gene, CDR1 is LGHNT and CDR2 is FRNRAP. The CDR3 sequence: CASGIGTGTEAFF. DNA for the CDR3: TGTGCTAGTGGTATAGGGACAGGGACTGAAGCTTTCTTT.

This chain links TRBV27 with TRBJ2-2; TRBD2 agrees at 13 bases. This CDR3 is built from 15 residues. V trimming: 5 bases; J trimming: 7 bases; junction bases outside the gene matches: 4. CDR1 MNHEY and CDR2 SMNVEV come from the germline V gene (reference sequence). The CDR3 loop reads CASSRLAGGLGELFF. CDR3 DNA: TGTGCCAGCAGTCGACTAGCGGGGGGACTCGGGGAGCTGTTTTTT.

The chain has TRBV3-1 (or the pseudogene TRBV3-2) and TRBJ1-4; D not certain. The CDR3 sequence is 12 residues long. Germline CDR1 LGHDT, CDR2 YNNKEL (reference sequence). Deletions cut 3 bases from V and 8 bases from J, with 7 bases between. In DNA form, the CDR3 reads TGTGCCAGCAGCCAGGGCAGAGAAAAACTGTTTTTT. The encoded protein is CASSQGREKLFF.

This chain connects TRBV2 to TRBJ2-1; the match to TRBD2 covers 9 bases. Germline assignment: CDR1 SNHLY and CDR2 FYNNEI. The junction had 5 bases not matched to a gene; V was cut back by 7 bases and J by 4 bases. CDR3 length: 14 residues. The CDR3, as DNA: TGTGCCAGCATTTCCCTAGCGGGGTACAATGAGCAGTTCTTC. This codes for CASISLAGYNEQFF.

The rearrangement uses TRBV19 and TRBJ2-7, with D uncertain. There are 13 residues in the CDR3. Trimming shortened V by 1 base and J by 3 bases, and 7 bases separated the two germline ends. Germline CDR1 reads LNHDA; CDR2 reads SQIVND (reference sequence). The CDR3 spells CASSIGPYYEQYF. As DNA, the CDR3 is TGTGCCAGTAGTATAGGGCCTTACTACGAGCAGTACTTC.

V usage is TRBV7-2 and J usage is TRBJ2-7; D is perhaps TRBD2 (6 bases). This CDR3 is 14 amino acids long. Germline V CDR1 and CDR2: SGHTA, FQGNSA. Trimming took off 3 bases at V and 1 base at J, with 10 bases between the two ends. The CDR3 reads CASSLEGRSYEQYF. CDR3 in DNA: TGTGCCAGCAGCTTGGAGGGCAGGTCCTACGAGCAGTACTTC.

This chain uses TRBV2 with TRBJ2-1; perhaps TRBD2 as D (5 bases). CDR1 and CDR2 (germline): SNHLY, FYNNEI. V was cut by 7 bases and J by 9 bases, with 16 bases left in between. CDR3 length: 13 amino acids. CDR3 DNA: TGTGCCAGCACCCCCCACGGGATCGGTGAGCAGTTCTTC. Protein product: CASTPHGIGEQFF.

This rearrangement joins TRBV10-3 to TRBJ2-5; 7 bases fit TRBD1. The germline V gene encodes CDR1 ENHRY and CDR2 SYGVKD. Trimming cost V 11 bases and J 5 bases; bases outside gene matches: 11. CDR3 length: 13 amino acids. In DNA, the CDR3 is TGTGCCGTCTCACAGGGGATGAGGGAGACCCAGTACTTC. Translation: CAVSQGMRETQYF.

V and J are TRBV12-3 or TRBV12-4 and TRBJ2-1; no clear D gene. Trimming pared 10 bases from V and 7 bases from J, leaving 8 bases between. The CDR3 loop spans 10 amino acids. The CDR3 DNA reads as TGTGCCACCGGAGTGAATGAGCAGTTCTTC. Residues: CATGVNEQFF.

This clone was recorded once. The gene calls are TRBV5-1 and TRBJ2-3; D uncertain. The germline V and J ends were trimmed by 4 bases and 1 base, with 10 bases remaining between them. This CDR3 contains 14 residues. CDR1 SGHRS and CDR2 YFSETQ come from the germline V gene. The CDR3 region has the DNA TGCGCCAGCAGCCCTGGGCAGGGCACAGATACGCAGTATTTT. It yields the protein CASSPGQGTDTQYF. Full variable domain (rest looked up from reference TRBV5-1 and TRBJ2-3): KAGVTQTPRYLIKTRGQQVTLSCSPISGHRSVSWYQQTPGQGLQFLFEYFSETQRNKGNFPGRFSGRQFSNSRSEMNVSTLELGDSALYLCASSPGQGTDTQYFGPGTRLTVL.